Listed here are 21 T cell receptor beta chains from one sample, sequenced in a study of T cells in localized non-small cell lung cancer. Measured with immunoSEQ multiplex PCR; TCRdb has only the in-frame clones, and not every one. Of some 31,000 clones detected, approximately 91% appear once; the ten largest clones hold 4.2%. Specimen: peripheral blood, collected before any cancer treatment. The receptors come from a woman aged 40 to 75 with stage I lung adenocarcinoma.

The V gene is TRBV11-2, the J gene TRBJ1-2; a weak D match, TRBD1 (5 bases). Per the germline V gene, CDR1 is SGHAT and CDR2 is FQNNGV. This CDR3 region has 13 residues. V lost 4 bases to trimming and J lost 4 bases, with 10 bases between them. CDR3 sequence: CASSSQGAYGYTF. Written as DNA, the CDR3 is TGTGCCAGCAGCTCCCAGGGTGCCTATGGCTACACCTTC.

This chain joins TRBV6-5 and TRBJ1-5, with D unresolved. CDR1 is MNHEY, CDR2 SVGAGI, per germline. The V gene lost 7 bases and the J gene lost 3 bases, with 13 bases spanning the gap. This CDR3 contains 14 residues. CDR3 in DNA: TGTGCCAGCACCCCGGACGTATACAATCAGCCCCAGCATTTT. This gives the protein CASTPDVYNQPQHF.

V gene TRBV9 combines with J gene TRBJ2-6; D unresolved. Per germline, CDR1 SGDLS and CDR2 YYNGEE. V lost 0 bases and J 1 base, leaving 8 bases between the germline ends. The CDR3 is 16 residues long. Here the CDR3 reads CASSVAPGSGANVLTF. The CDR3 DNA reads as TGTGCCAGCAGCGTAGCTCCGGGTTCTGGGGCCAACGTCCTGACTTTC.

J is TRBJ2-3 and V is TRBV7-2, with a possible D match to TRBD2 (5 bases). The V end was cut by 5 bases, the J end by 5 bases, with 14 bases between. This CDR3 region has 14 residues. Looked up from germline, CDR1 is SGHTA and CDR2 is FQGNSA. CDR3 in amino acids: CASSPSIGEDTQYF. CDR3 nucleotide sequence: TGTGCCAGCAGCCCTAGCATAGGCGAAGATACGCAGTATTTT.

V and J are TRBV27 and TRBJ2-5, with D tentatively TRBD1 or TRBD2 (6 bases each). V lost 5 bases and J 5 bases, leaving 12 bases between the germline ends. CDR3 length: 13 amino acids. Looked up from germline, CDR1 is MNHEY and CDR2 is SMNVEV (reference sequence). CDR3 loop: CASSGGGWETQYF. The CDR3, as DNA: TGTGCCAGCAGTGGAGGGGGTTGGGAGACCCAGTACTTC.

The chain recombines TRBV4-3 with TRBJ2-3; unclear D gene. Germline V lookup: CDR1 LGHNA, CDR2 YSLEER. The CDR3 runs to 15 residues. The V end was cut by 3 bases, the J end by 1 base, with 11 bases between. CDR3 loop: CASSQRQFGTDTQYF. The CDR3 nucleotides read TGCGCCAGCAGCCAGAGGCAGTTTGGCACAGATACGCAGTATTTT.

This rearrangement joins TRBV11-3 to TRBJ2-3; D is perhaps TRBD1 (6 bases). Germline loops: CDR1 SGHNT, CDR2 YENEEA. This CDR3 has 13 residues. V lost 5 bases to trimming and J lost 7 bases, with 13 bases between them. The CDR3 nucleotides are TGTGCCAGCAGCACGGGACACGTAAATACGCAGTATTTT. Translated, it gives CASSTGHVNTQYF.

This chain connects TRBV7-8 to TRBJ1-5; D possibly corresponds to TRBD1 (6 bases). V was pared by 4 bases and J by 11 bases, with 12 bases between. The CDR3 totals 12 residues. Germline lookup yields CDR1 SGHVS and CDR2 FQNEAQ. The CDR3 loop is CASSSDSIAQHF. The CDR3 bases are TGTGCCAGCAGCTCGGACAGTATAGCCCAGCATTTT.

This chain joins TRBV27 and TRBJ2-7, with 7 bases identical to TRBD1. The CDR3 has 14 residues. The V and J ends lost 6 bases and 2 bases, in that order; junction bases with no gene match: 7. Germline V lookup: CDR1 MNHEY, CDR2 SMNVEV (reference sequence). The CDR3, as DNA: TGTGCCAGCAGCAAAGGGACAGTACCCTACGAGCAGTACTTC. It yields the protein CASSKGTVPYEQYF.

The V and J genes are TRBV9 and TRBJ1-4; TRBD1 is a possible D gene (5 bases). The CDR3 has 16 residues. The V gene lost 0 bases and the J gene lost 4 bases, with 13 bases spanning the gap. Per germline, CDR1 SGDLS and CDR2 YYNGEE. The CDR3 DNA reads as TGTGCCAGCAGCGTAGGGTCCGGGGGTATTAATGAAAAACTGTTTTTT. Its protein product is CASSVGSGGINEKLFF.

The CDR3 loop reads CASSNRGGSYEQYF. The CDR3 bases are TGTGCCAGCAGCAATCGCGGGGGCTCCTACGAGCAGTACTTC. This chain joins TRBV4-2 and TRBJ2-7; 7 positions match TRBD2. V lost 5 bases, J lost 0 bases, and 4 bases stayed unmatched. Germline CDR1 and CDR2: LGHNA and YNFKEQ. This CDR3 comprises 14 residues.

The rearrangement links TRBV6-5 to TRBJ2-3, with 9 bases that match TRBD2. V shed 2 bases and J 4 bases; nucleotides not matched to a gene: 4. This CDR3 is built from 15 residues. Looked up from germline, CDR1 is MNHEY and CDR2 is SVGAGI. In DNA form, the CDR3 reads TGTGCCAGCAGTTACGCGGGGGGGCCGCCAGATACGCAGTATTTT. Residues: CASSYAGGPPDTQYF.

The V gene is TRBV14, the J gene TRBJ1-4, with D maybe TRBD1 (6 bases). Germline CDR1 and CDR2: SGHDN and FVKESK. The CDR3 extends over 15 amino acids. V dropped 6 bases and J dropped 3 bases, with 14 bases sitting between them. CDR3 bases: TGTGCCAGCAGATTTACAGGGAAGGCTAATGAAAAACTGTTTTTT. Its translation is CASRFTGKANEKLFF.

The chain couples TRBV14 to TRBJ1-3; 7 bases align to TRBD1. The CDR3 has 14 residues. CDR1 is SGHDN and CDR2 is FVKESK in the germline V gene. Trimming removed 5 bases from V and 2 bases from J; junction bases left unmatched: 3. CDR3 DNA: TGTGCCAGCAGCAAAGGGACAGCTGGAAACACCATATATTTT. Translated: CASSKGTAGNTIYF.

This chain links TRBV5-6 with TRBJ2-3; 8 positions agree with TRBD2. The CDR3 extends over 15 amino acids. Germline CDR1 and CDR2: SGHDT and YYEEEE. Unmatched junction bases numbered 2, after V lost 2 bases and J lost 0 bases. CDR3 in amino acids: CASSLLAESTDTQYF. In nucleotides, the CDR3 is TGTGCCAGCAGCTTACTAGCGGAAAGCACAGATACGCAGTATTTT.

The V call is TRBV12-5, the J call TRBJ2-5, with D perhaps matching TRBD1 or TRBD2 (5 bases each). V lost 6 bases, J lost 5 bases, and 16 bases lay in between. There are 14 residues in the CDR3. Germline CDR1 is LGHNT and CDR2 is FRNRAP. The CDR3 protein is CASGPGRPAETQYF. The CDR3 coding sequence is TGTGCTAGTGGACCGGGACGCCCAGCTGAGACCCAGTACTTC.

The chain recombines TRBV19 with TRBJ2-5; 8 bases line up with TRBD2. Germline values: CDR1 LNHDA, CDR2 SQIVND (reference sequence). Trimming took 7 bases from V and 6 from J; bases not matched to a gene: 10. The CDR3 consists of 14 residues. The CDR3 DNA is TGTGCCAGTACCCTCTTCGGGGGGGGAAAGACCCAGTACTTC. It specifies CASTLFGGGKTQYF. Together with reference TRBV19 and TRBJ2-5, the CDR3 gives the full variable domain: DGGITQSPKYLFRKEGQNVTLSCEQNLNHDAMYWYRQDPGQGLRLIYYSQIVNDFQKGDIAEGYSVSREKKESFPLTVTSAQKNPTAFYLCASTLFGGGKTQYFGPGTRLLVL.

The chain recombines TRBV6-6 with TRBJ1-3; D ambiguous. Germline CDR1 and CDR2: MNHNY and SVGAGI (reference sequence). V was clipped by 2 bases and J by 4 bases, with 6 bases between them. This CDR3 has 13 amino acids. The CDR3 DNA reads TGTGCCAGCAGTTACGGGATCGGAAACACCATATATTTT. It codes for CASSYGIGNTIYF.

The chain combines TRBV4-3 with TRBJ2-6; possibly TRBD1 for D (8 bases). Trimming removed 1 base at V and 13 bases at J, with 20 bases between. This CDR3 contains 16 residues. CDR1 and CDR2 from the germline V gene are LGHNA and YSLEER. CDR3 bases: TGCGCCAGCAGCCAAGGGGGCAGGGGGAGGGACAGGGTCCTGACTTTC. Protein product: CASSQGGRGRDRVLTF.

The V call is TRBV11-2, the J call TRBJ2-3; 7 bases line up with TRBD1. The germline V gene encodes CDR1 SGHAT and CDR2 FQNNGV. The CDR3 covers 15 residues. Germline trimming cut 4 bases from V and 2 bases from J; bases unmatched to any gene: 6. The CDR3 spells CASSSSDRPTDTQYF. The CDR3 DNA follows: TGTGCCAGCAGCTCCTCGGACAGGCCCACAGATACGCAGTATTTT.

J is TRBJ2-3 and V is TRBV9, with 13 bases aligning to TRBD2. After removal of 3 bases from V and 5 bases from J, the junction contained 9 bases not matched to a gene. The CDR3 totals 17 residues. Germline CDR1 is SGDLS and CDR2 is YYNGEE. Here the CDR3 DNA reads TGTGCCAGCAGCGGGCCCCGGACTAGCGGGAGACAAGATACGCAGTATTTT. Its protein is CASSGPRTSGRQDTQYF.